This T cell receptor beta chain emerged from a study of graft-versus-host responses after intestinal transplantation. Study outcomes and limitations: Some patients had graft-donor T cell macrochimerism, and their allografts showed high graft-versus-host to host-versus-graft clonal ratios.

Plates contained some 200,000 CFSE-labeled responder cells and some 200,000 irradiated, violet-dye-labeled stimulator cells. The data were produced by immunoSEQ multiplex PCR, yet TCRdb's version contains in-frame clones alone and is incomplete. The sample lists around 3,800 clones, roughly 21% seen once, with roughly 5.4% in the top ten. This receptor was taken from a human patient who was an organ donor for intestinal transplantation. The sample was alloreactive CD4+ T cells from a mixed lymphocyte reaction culture, taken before transplantation. Subset described: CFSE-low proliferating T cells sorted from approximately 6-day pre-transplant mixed lymphocyte reaction (GvH or HvG direction).

Written as DNA, the CDR3 is TGCAGCGTTCTGCGAGACTATGGCTACACCTTC. It translates to CSVLRDYGYTF. The chain has TRBV29-1 and TRBJ1-2; D unresolved. Trimming stripped 5 bases from V and 3 bases from J, with 7 bases between. The CDR3 runs to 11 residues. Germline loops: CDR1 SQVTM, CDR2 ANQGSEA.